A selection of T cell receptor beta chains follows, all from one sample in a study of blood T cells in healthy people across ages. TCRdb re-analysed the 5' RACE reads in MiXCR, keeping a single row per CDR3 protein. The sample includes roughly 800,000 distinct CDR3 sequences, 20% to 30% of them seen just once. These data were likewise used in another study, on T cells of mothers and their children.

Sequencing was done on a sample of blood. These receptors originate from a boy between 10 and 17 years old in good health. CDR3s include the opening cysteine and the closing phenylalanine or tryptophan. Clone size is shown for a subset of rows, as once, few, many or a class of expanded clone.

V	length	size	J	CDR3
TRBV6-5	13	few	TRBJ2-7	CASSETGTYEQYF
TRBV28	13	few	TRBJ2-7	CASSLSSLYEQYF
TRBV6-2/TRBV6-3	18	NA	TRBJ2-1	CASSYSGTSAYPYNGQFF
TRBV3-1	16	NA	TRBJ1-6	CASSLTGGLRNSPLHF
TRBV29-1	15	few	TRBJ2-5	CSVEDLGTEQETQYF
TRBV6-1	15	few	TRBJ1-2	CASSEGAGGFYGYTF
TRBV20-1	17	few	TRBJ2-2	CSARGLAGGPAAGELFF
TRBV12-3/TRBV12-4	12	NA	TRBJ1-2	CASSPTLYGYTF
TRBV24-1	11	NA	TRBJ2-1	CATSDLREQFF
TRBV12-3/TRBV12-4	12	NA	TRBJ1-2	CASSLTGLGCTF
TRBV7-2	18	few	TRBJ1-1	CASSLVFGTGAMNTEAFF
TRBV30	15	NA	TRBJ2-7	CAWSAGTSGPYEQYF
TRBV27	15	few	TRBJ1-5	CASSLSGLSNQPQHF
TRBV29-1	14	NA	TRBJ2-3	CSVVADLDTDTQYF
TRBV5-1	16	few	TRBJ2-2	CASSDRTGGAAGELFF
TRBV9	14	few	TRBJ2-4	CASSDRGGKNIQYF
TRBV7-3	13	few	TRBJ2-1	CASSLRWGNEQFF
TRBV7-2	14	few	TRBJ1-3	CASNQGAFGNAIYF
TRBV29-1	13	many	TRBJ2-3	CSVEGPPTDTQYF
TRBV6-5	14	few	TRBJ2-5	CASSGYGGKETQYF
TRBV7-9	15	NA	TRBJ2-7	CASSTTSGRAYEQYF
TRBV25-1	13	once	TRBJ1-1	CASSEGPGTEAFF
TRBV21-1	10	NA	NA	CAGGLGEQYF
TRBV5-1	13	NA	TRBJ2-2	CASSMMDTGELFF
TRBV4-3	16	NA	TRBJ2-3	CASSQDPLGSADTQYF
TRBV6-4	13	few	TRBJ1-1	CASSGGHNTEAFF
TRBV29-1	16	few	TRBJ1-2	CSVDSPLQGAAYGYTF
TRBV20-1	15	few	TRBJ2-7	CSAVLGLTGYYEQYF
TRBV4-3	18	NA	TRBJ2-3	CASSQDPTSGTSADTQYF
TRBV6-1	16	once	TRBJ1-6	CASSVNRGRVDSPLHF
TRBV20-1	13	NA	TRBJ1-6	CSASADHNSPLHF
TRBV10-3	16	NA	TRBJ1-4	CAISGHQTGRTEKLFF
TRBV14	16	few	TRBJ2-7	CASSRFSGDDSYEQYF
TRBV4-1	18	NA	TRBJ1-1	CASSQDIFRGFGDTEAFF
TRBV3-1	16	few	TRBJ2-7	CASSASARDYPREQYF
TRBV12-3/TRBV12-4	14	NA	TRBJ2-1	CASNWGTGGNEQFF
TRBV28	15	NA	TRBJ2-7	CASSFTGSVPYEQYF
TRBV6-5	15	NA	TRBJ1-3	CASSRSGVNGNTIYF
TRBV7-2	14	NA	TRBJ2-5	CASSLGRARETQYF
TRBV20-1	14	NA	TRBJ2-5	CSASIRTAQETQYF
TRBV24-1	18	NA	TRBJ2-3	CATSDPPMQGWGTDTQYF
TRBV10-3	17	NA	TRBJ1-4	CAISEEGQGQGNEKLFF
TRBV28	15	few	TRBJ1-5	CASSFYPGQNQPQHF
TRBV29-1	15	NA	TRBJ1-3	CSVEGLGFSGNTIYF
TRBV20-1	15	NA	TRBJ1-4	CSAPDYGAGGEKLFF
TRBV7-2	18	NA	TRBJ2-5	CASSLVPGLAGGVETQYF
TRBV20-1	14	NA	TRBJ1-1	CSAREGGRGTEAFF
TRBV10-3	13	NA	TRBJ2-7	CAIRGTIDYEQYF
TRBV30	15	few	TRBJ1-1	CAWTWDSGVNTEAFF
TRBV20-1	14	NA	TRBJ2-3	CSARVNEVTDTQYF